This TCR beta chain stems from a study of shared clonotypes between healthy human individuals. Some clones are missing from TCRdb's copy, which holds only in-frame ones; the method was immunoSEQ multiplex PCR. The sample has around 1 million clones, over 60% seen once. Trimming removed 6 bases from V and 2 bases from J; junction bases left unmatched: 8. The CDR3 has 15 residues. Germline V gene data show CDR1 as MNHEY and CDR2 as SMNVEV (reference sequence). The TCR was taken from a man younger than 35 in good health. The sample comprised memory CD4+ T cells sorted from blood. Subset meaning: CD45RA-negative fraction. This chain joins TRBV27 and TRBJ2-7; 9 nucleotides align to TRBD2. The CDR3, as DNA: TGTGCCAGCAGGTCTAGCGGGACTCTAACCTACGAGCAGTACTTC. It yields the protein CASRSSGTLTYEQYF.